These 25 T cell receptor beta chains originate from one sample sequenced in a study of cytomegalovirus exposure and HLA in healthy donors. The PCR employed 60 Vbeta primers together with 13 Jbeta primers. Only in-frame clones appear in the TCRdb table, and some are missing; sequencing was by immunoSEQ multiplex PCR. The table shows approximately 110,000 clones, with 15% occurring only once. Sequencing was done on a sample of PBMCs. The receptors were sampled from a woman younger than 30 in good health and CMV-seronegative.

This rearrangement joins TRBV29-1 to TRBJ2-1; possibly TRBD2 for D (5 bases). From germline, CDR1 is SQVTM and CDR2 ANQGSEA. Trimming cost V 7 bases and J 2 bases, with 18 bases left between them. The CDR3 runs 15 residues. The CDR3 DNA reads TGCAGCGCTCGGCGGGCAGTCGGGACCTACAATGAGCAGTTCTTC. This translates into CSARRAVGTYNEQFF.

The genes are TRBV27 and TRBJ2-2; TRBD1 matches at 8 bases. Germline CDR1 reads MNHEY; CDR2 reads SMNVEV (reference sequence). Losses at the gene ends were 5 bases for V and 4 bases for J; bases not matched to a gene: 6. The CDR3 has 15 amino acids. CDR3 sequence (DNA): TGTGCCAGCAGTCCCCGGACAGGGCCCACCGGGGAGCTGTTTTTT. Amino acids: CASSPRTGPTGELFF.

In this sample, this clone turned up a few times. The chain combines TRBV25-1 with TRBJ2-7; weak D call: TRBD2 (6 bases). CDR3 length: 13 amino acids. The germline V gene encodes CDR1 MGHDK and CDR2 SYGVNS. V was shortened by 7 bases and J by 7 bases, with 17 bases between the two germline ends. The CDR3 coding sequence is TGTGCCAGCACTCCCGCGGGACCACGAGAGCAGTACTTC. Translated, it gives CASTPAGPREQYF.

This clone has just a few counts. The rearrangement uses TRBV5-1 and TRBJ2-2, with TRBD2 matching over 7 bases. Germline V CDR1 and CDR2: SGHRS, YFSETQ. This CDR3 is built from 15 residues. V was pared by 5 bases and J by 3 bases, with 7 bases of the junction left unmatched. CDR3: CASSFSGKDTGELFF. In DNA form, the CDR3 reads TGCGCCAGCAGTTTCAGCGGGAAAGACACCGGGGAGCTGTTTTTT.

This clone occurred a few times. The chain has TRBV4-1 and TRBJ1-1; D is unresolved. The CDR3 loop spans 15 amino acids. Between the trimmed V and J ends, which lost 0 bases and 2 bases, there was a span of 10 bases. Germline loops: CDR1 MGHRA, CDR2 YSYEKL. This CDR3 is CASSQEIRANTEAFF. CDR3 sequence (DNA): TGCGCCAGCAGCCAAGAGATTAGAGCAAACACTGAAGCTTTCTTT.

The gene calls are TRBV6-1 and TRBJ2-7, with 11 bases identical to TRBD2. The ends lost 8 bases at V and 2 bases at J; junction bases unmatched: 8. This CDR3 region has 15 residues. The germline CDR1 and CDR2 sequences are MNHNS and SASEGT. The CDR3 bases are TGTGCCAGCGCCCGGGGGACTAGCGGAGCCTACGAGCAGTACTTC. It specifies CASARGTSGAYEQYF.

This chain uses TRBV5-4 with TRBJ2-5, with 8 bases fitting TRBD2. This CDR3 is 15 amino acids long. V was clipped by 6 bases and J by 1 base; unmatched bases: 8. The germline V gene has CDR1 SGHNT and CDR2 YYREEE (reference sequence). The CDR3, as DNA: TGTGCCAGCAAGCCTCGGGGGGGGGTCCAAGAGACCCAGTACTTC. Translated: CASKPRGGVQETQYF.

The rearrangement joins TRBV9 to TRBJ2-2; D remains ambiguous. The ends were cut back, 0 bases at V and 4 bases at J, with 7 bases in the middle. Germline V lookup: CDR1 SGDLS, CDR2 YYNGEE. The CDR3 is 14 residues long. The CDR3 nucleotides are TGTGCCAGCAGCGTAGTTTCTTCCACCGGGGAGCTGTTTTTT. Translated, it gives CASSVVSSTGELFF.

The chain links TRBV28 to TRBJ1-1, with TRBD1 identical over 8 bases. V trimming: 1 base; J trimming: 5 bases; junction bases outside the gene matches: 12. The CDR3 is 17 residues long. The germline V gene encodes CDR1 MDHEN and CDR2 SYDVKM. This chain's CDR3 is CASSLSLHRGMGTEAFF. CDR3 nucleotides: TGTGCCAGCAGTTTATCATTGCACAGGGGGATGGGGACTGAAGCTTTCTTT.

The rearrangement uses TRBV30 and TRBJ2-3; unclear D gene. CDR3 length equals 13 residues. From germline, CDR1 is GTSNPN and CDR2 SVGIG (reference sequence). The ends were cut back, 3 bases at V and 3 bases at J, with 10 bases in the middle. The CDR3 reads CAWSAGWTDTQYF. The CDR3 DNA reads TGTGCCTGGAGCGCCGGGTGGACAGATACGCAGTATTTT.

The rearrangement joins TRBV30 to TRBJ1-1; no clear D. V lost 5 bases and J lost 11, with 21 bases in between. CDR1 is GTSNPN and CDR2 is SVGIG in the germline V gene (reference sequence). The length of the CDR3 is 13 residues. CDR3: CAWRRDKAGWAFF. DNA of the CDR3: TGTGCCTGGCGTCGAGACAAAGCGGGTTGGGCTTTCTTT.

The chain carries TRBV30 and TRBJ1-3; D might be TRBD1 (5 bases). Trimming removed 7 bases at V and 3 bases at J, with 10 bases between. This CDR3 spans 12 amino acids. The germline CDR1 and CDR2 sequences are GTSNPN and SVGIG (reference sequence). The CDR3 loop reads CALQEGGNTIYF. The DNA of the CDR3 is TGTGCCTTACAGGAAGGTGGAAACACCATATATTTT.

This sequence joins TRBV7-2 and TRBJ2-5; TRBD2 agrees at 9 bases. Germline CDR1 and CDR2: SGHTA and FQGNSA. The V and J ends lost 4 bases and 2 bases, in that order; junction bases with no gene match: 5. This CDR3 has 15 residues. This chain's CDR3 is CASSWVAGEQETQYF. In DNA form, the CDR3 reads TGTGCCAGCAGCTGGGTAGCGGGGGAGCAAGAGACCCAGTACTTC. Based on the CDR3 plus reference TRBV7-2 and TRBJ2-5, the full variable domain is GAGVSQSPSNKVTEKGKDVELRCDPISGHTALYWYRQSLGQGLEFLIYFQGNSAPDKSGLPSDRFSAERTGGSVSTLTIQRTQQEDSAVYLCASSWVAGEQETQYFGPGTRLLVL.

The chain combines TRBV15 with TRBJ1-6; 8 bases agree with TRBD1. The V gene end was trimmed by 3 bases and the J gene end by 3 bases; junction bases not matched to a gene: 7. Germline CDR1 reads LNHNV; CDR2 reads YYDKDF (reference sequence). This CDR3 region has 17 residues. The CDR3 region has the DNA TGTGCCACCAGCAGTCGACAGGGGTTTGGCTATAATTCACCCCTCCACTTT. It codes for CATSSRQGFGYNSPLHF.

The chain has TRBV18 and TRBJ1-5, with 7 bases that match TRBD1. Germline-derived CDR1 and CDR2 are KGHSH and LQKENI. V gave up 1 base and J gave up 3 bases; unmatched junction bases: 6. CDR3 length: 16 amino acids. This CDR3 reads CASSPRRTGPNQPQHF. Here the CDR3 DNA reads TGTGCCAGCTCACCACGACGGACAGGACCCAATCAGCCCCAGCATTTT.

The genes are TRBV6-4 and TRBJ2-1; D uncertain. Germline CDR1 reads MRHNA; CDR2 reads SNTAGT. Trimming pared 5 bases from V and 6 bases from J, leaving 14 bases between. This CDR3 is 14 amino acids long. This chain's CDR3 is CASSMEASFNEQFF. The CDR3 DNA reads as TGTGCCAGCAGTATGGAAGCTAGTTTCAATGAGCAGTTCTTC.

This chain connects TRBV19 to TRBJ1-2, with D possibly TRBD1 on 6 matching bases. Germline V gives CDR1 LNHDA, CDR2 SQIVND (reference sequence). The CDR3 spans 13 residues. V was trimmed by 3 bases and J by 8 bases, leaving 13 bases between them. In nucleotides, the CDR3 is TGTGCCAGTAGTATGAAGGGGGTAAGGGGCTACACCTTC. It codes for CASSMKGVRGYTF. The full variable domain, rest sourced from reference TRBV19 and TRBJ1-2, is DGGITQSPKYLFRKEGQNVTLSCEQNLNHDAMYWYRQDPGQGLRLIYYSQIVNDFQKGDIAEGYSVSREKKESFPLTVTSAQKNPTAFYLCASSMKGVRGYTFGSGTRLTVV.

This clone was detected only a few times. The V and J genes are TRBV4-1 and TRBJ2-2; TRBD1 aligns across 8 bases. CDR3 size: 22 residues. Looked up from germline, CDR1 is MGHRA and CDR2 is YSYEKL. Trimming removed 1 base from V and 0 bases from J; junction bases left unmatched: 19. CDR3 DNA: TGCGCCAGCAGCCAAGTCAGTCGACAGGGGCCGCGCGGTCCTCCGAACACCGGGGAGCTGTTTTTT. The encoded protein is CASSQVSRQGPRGPPNTGELFF.

This rearrangement joins TRBV5-4 to TRBJ1-2; 8 bases fit TRBD1. V gave up 5 bases and J gave up 5 bases; unmatched junction bases: 17. CDR1 SGHNT and CDR2 YYREEE come from the germline V gene (reference sequence). This CDR3 comprises 17 residues. The CDR3 protein is CASSSRGSQGARYGYTF. The CDR3 nucleotides are TGTGCCAGCAGTAGTAGGGGTTCGCAGGGGGCTAGGTATGGCTACACCTTC.

This clone has a handful of counts. V gene TRBV30 combines with J gene TRBJ1-1; D not resolved. Deletions cut 0 bases from V and 0 bases from J, with 8 bases between. CDR1 and CDR2 from the germline V gene are GTSNPN and SVGIG (reference sequence). There are 14 residues in the CDR3. The CDR3 here is CAWSVTDLNTEAFF. The CDR3 region has the DNA TGTGCCTGGAGTGTAACAGATTTGAACACTGAAGCTTTCTTT.

This clone came up a few times. The chain couples TRBV7-9 to TRBJ1-4, with 9 nucleotides matching TRBD1. Germline V gene lookup returns CDR1 SEHNR and CDR2 FQNEAQ (reference sequence). The V gene end was trimmed by 5 bases and the J gene end by 8 bases; junction bases not matched to a gene: 9. This CDR3 is 15 amino acids long. CDR3 residues: CASSTQQGAGEKLFF. Written as DNA, the CDR3 is TGTGCCAGCAGCACCCAACAGGGGGCAGGAGAAAAACTGTTTTTT.

The V call is TRBV2, the J call TRBJ1-5, with 7 bases identical to TRBD1. Losses at the gene ends were 6 bases for V and 3 bases for J; bases not matched to a gene: 17. CDR3 length: 18 amino acids. The germline CDR1 and CDR2 sequences are SNHLY and FYNNEI. CDR3 protein: CASRQRQGSGGPNQPQHF. CDR3 DNA: TGTGCCAGCAGGCAACGACAGGGTTCGGGTGGGCCCAATCAGCCCCAGCATTTT.

The table lists this clone with a few counts. This sequence joins TRBV28 and TRBJ2-1, with D perhaps TRBD2 (6 bases). The length of the CDR3 is 17 residues. V lost 3 bases, J lost 1 base, and 16 bases lay in between. Germline V gene lookup returns CDR1 MDHEN and CDR2 SYDVKM. CDR3 sequence reads: CASSFLMGGTSYNEQFF. CDR3 DNA sequence: TGTGCCAGCAGTTTCCTAATGGGCGGGACGTCCTACAATGAGCAGTTCTTC.

The rearrangement joins TRBV28 to TRBJ2-2; the D gene is possibly TRBD2 (7 bases). The CDR3 consists of 14 residues. Germline lookup yields CDR1 MDHEN and CDR2 SYDVKM. The V and J ends lost 6 bases and 3 bases respectively, with 11 bases between them. The CDR3 DNA reads TGTGCCAGCAGGGCGGGGGCCGACACCGGGGAGCTGTTTTTT. This translates into CASRAGADTGELFF.

The V call is TRBV15, the J call TRBJ1-5; no firm D call. Germline V gene lookup returns CDR1 LNHNV and CDR2 YYDKDF (reference sequence). This CDR3 contains 14 residues. The ends were cut back, 1 base at V and 4 bases at J, with 8 bases in the middle. The CDR3 sequence is CATSRVQANQPQHF. DNA for the CDR3: TGTGCCACCAGCAGAGTCCAGGCTAATCAGCCCCAGCATTTT.